This TCR beta chain was captured by sequencing in a study of blood T cell repertoires in COVID-19. The germline CDR1 and CDR2 sequences are LNHDA and SQIVND (reference sequence). V shed 6 bases and J 8 bases; nucleotides not matched to a gene: 11. The length of the CDR3 is 15 residues. Libraries were prepared by immunoSEQ multiplex PCR; TCRdb keeps only in-frame clonotypes and omits some of them. The table has roughly 140,000 clones, around 80% seen once. What was sequenced was peripheral blood. The clonotype originates from a man between 60 and 70 years old with active or convalescent COVID-19. V gene TRBV19 combines with J gene TRBJ1-2; 11 positions match TRBD1. Here the CDR3 reads CASRPPGQGVGGYTF. For the CDR3, the DNA is TGTGCCAGTAGGCCCCCGGGACAGGGGGTCGGCGGCTACACCTTC.